The T cell receptor (beta chain) described here comes from a study of radiation and T cells in renal cell carcinoma. The CDR3 spans 13 residues. Between the trimmed V and J ends, which lost 7 bases and 8 bases, there was a span of 14 bases. The germline CDR1 and CDR2 sequences are WSHSY and SAAADI. Study-level points and caveats: Top tumor clonotypes rose in blood 2 weeks post-radiation, then contracted.

Time point reported: blood 4 weeks post-SBRT, at nephrectomy. This sample's treatment: 15 Gy SBRT to primary tumor, nephrectomy 4 weeks later. Clones were sequenced by immunoSEQ multiplex PCR, and TCRdb holds only the in-frame ones, with some missing. The repertoire holds roughly 45,000 clones, with roughly 80% as singletons. This clone was found a few times. Its antigen is still unknown. The V call is TRBV10-2, the J call TRBJ2-2; no firm D call. The source was blood, collected from a patient whose treatment included radiotherapy and nephrectomy. The receptor's source is a woman between 65 and 79 years old with renal cell carcinoma. CDR3 sequence reads: CASNLRSGGELFF. CDR3 nucleotide sequence: TGCGCCAGCAATCTACGTTCTGGGGGGGAGCTGTTTTTT.